What follows are 24 T cell receptor beta chains derived from one specimen sequenced in a study of identical twins. MiXCR was run by TCRdb on the 5' RACE reads, yielding one entry per CDR3 protein. Altogether 1.5 million to 2 million distinct CDR3 sequences are present, less than 35% being singletons, with the ten largest covering over 0.25%. Sequencing was performed on cord blood. The source is a newborn girl in good health.

About this clonotype: Possible read error: a much larger clone is one base away. The V and J genes are TRBV7-2 and TRBJ2-3; D is possibly TRBD2 (6 bases). Germline lookup yields CDR1 SGHTA and CDR2 FQGNSA. CDR3 size: 15 residues. The CDR3 DNA reads TGTGCCAGCAACTTACGGCGGGATAGCACAGATACGCAGTATTTT. Amino acids: CASNLRRDSTDTQYF.

This clonotype was seen more than once but under ten times. V is TRBV28 and J is TRBJ2-7; D might be TRBD1 or TRBD2, each matching 5 bases. V dropped 2 bases and J dropped 3 bases, with 14 bases sitting between them. CDR3 length equals 15 residues. Germline loops: CDR1 MDHEN, CDR2 SYDVKM. The CDR3 is CASSLPLRDGYEQYF. The CDR3 region has the DNA TGTGCCAGCAGTTTACCCCTCCGGGACGGCTACGAGCAGTACTTC.

J is TRBJ2-4 and V is TRBV9, with 9 bases that match TRBD2. The J call is doubtful: the DNA matches TRBJ2-7 better. In germline, CDR1 is SGDLS, CDR2 YYNGEE. The CDR3 spans 15 residues. As DNA, the CDR3 is TGTGCCAGCAGCGTAGGGGGACTAGCAATCTACGAGCAGTACTTC. Protein sequence: CASSVGGLAIYEQYF.

In its sample, this clonotype was seen many times. V and J are TRBV11-2 and TRBJ2-1, with 9 nucleotides matching TRBD2. V shed 6 bases, J shed 4 bases, and the junction held 7 bases outside the gene matches. Germline CDR1 is SGHAT and CDR2 is FQNNGV. The CDR3 has 15 residues. Written as DNA, the CDR3 is TGTGCCAGCAGTTCAATAGCGGGAGCTTACAATGAGCAGTTCTTC. Translating gives CASSSIAGAYNEQFF.

The V gene is TRBV7-9, the J gene TRBJ1-3, with D maybe TRBD1 (5 bases). Germline V gene data show CDR1 as SEHNR and CDR2 as FQNEAQ (reference sequence). The CDR3 is made up of 18 amino acids. V gave up 0 bases and J gave up 0 bases, with 15 bases separating them. The CDR3 region has the DNA TGTGCCAGCAGCTTAGCCGGGGCAGGGCTACTCTCTGGAAACACCATATATTTT. This sequence encodes CASSLAGAGLLSGNTIYF.

The chain has TRBV2 and TRBJ2-7; the D is unclear. The CDR3 has 12 residues. Germline CDR1 is SNHLY and CDR2 is FYNNEI. V shed 7 bases and J shed 4 bases, with 11 bases lying between them. CDR3 in amino acids: CASIRGAYEQYF. CDR3 DNA sequence: TGTGCCAGCATTCGTGGTGCGTACGAGCAGTACTTC.

The sample holds a few counts of this clonotype. This chain joins TRBV6-5 and TRBJ2-3; 7 bases are shared with TRBD2. Germline values: CDR1 MNHEY, CDR2 SVGAGI. The CDR3 has 13 residues. V shed 5 bases, J shed 6 bases, and the junction held 5 bases outside the gene matches. CDR3 in amino acids: CASSRDYGDTQYF. In DNA form, the CDR3 reads TGTGCCAGCAGTCGGGACTATGGGGATACGCAGTATTTT.

This clonotype came up many times. The chain carries TRBV11-2 and TRBJ2-3; D uncertain. Germline V gene data show CDR1 as SGHAT and CDR2 as FQNNGV. Trimming took off 4 bases at V and 6 bases at J, with 8 bases between the two ends. The CDR3 runs to 12 residues. The CDR3 spells CASSSLSDTQYF. CDR3 nucleotides: TGTGCCAGCAGCTCGCTCTCGGATACGCAGTATTTT.

The chain carries TRBV7-9 and TRBJ1-6; the D is unclear. The CDR3 extends over 12 amino acids. The germline V and J ends were trimmed by 7 bases and 10 bases, with 11 bases remaining between them. The germline V gene encodes CDR1 SEHNR and CDR2 FQNEAQ (reference sequence). The CDR3 DNA is TGTGCCAGCACCACTGACATCTCACCCCTCCACTTT. The encoded protein is CASTTDISPLHF.

The chain carries TRBV4-1 and TRBJ1-1; D not certain. The CDR3 totals 14 residues. V was shortened by 0 bases and J by 8 bases, with 13 bases between the two germline ends. Germline CDR1 is MGHRA and CDR2 is YSYEKL. CDR3 bases: TGCGCCAGCAGCCAAGATTACGGGGTCAGGGAAGCTTTCTTT. As protein: CASSQDYGVREAFF.

This clonotype was observed at least ten times. V and J are TRBV24-1 and TRBJ2-7; D gene ambiguous. Germline CDR1 KGHDR, CDR2 SFDVKD. Trimming took off 4 bases at V and 1 base at J, with 16 bases between the two ends. The CDR3 is made up of 16 amino acids. The CDR3 loop is CATSDPRLVVSYEQYF. The CDR3, as DNA: TGTGCCACCAGTGACCCCCGCCTAGTCGTATCCTACGAGCAGTACTTC.

The V and J genes are TRBV20-1 and TRBJ2-5; 7 nucleotides match TRBD2. This CDR3 spans 13 amino acids. V gave up 6 bases and J gave up 1 base; unmatched junction bases: 5. CDR1 DFQATT and CDR2 SNEGSKA come from the germline V gene (reference sequence). The CDR3 here is CSASERGQETQYF. CDR3 nucleotide sequence: TGCAGTGCCTCCGAGCGGGGCCAAGAGACCCAGTACTTC.

V usage is TRBV5-6 and J usage is TRBJ1-1; no definite D call. Germline values: CDR1 SGHDT, CDR2 YYEEEE. The CDR3 spans 15 residues. V was shortened by 1 base and J by 0 bases, with 10 bases between the two germline ends. CDR3 region: CASSLRERMNTEAFF. The CDR3 nucleotides read TGTGCCAGCAGCTTGCGGGAGCGGATGAACACTGAAGCTTTCTTT.

This clonotype was observed a few times. V usage is TRBV20-1 and J usage is TRBJ2-1, with a tentative D call TRBD1 (6 bases). V shed 0 bases and J shed 9 bases, with 12 bases lying between them. Germline values: CDR1 DFQATT, CDR2 SNEGSKA (reference sequence). This CDR3 spans 13 amino acids. This CDR3 reads CSARETGYGEQFF. For the CDR3, the DNA is TGCAGTGCTAGAGAAACAGGGTATGGTGAGCAGTTCTTC.

Only a few counts were recorded for this clonotype. V usage is TRBV2 and J usage is TRBJ2-3; a possible D gene is TRBD1 (6 bases). From germline, CDR1 is SNHLY and CDR2 FYNNEI. V was clipped by 6 bases and J by 2 bases, with 18 bases between them. The CDR3 loop spans 16 amino acids. This CDR3 reads CASRPPTGQFTDTQYF. The CDR3 DNA reads as TGTGCCAGCAGGCCCCCAACAGGACAGTTCACAGATACGCAGTATTTT.

The gene calls are TRBV5-5 and TRBJ2-3, with TRBD2 as a possible D gene (5 bases). This CDR3 is 16 amino acids long. Trimming took off 2 bases at V and 0 bases at J, with 13 bases between the two ends. The V gene's germline CDR1 is SGHKS and CDR2 YYEKEE (reference sequence). CDR3 region: CASSFLSGKSTDTQYF. The CDR3 nucleotides read TGTGCCAGCAGCTTTCTCAGCGGAAAGAGCACAGATACGCAGTATTTT. Drawing the rest from reference TRBV5-5 and TRBJ2-3, the complete variable domain is DAGVTQSPTHLIKTRGQQVTLRCSPISGHKSVSWYQQVLGQGPQFIFQYYEKEERGRGNFPDRFSARQFPNYSSELNVNALLLGDSALYLCASSFLSGKSTDTQYFGPGTRLTVL.

Only a few counts were recorded for this clonotype. DNA of the CDR3: TGTGCCAGCTCACCAGCAACTCAGGCACACACTGGGGCTAACTATGGCTACACCTTC. Its translation is CASSPATQAHTGANYGYTF. V usage is TRBV18 and J usage is TRBJ1-2; D not certain. There are 19 residues in the CDR3. Trimming removed 2 bases from V and 0 bases from J, with 22 bases in between. The germline gives CDR1 KGHSH, CDR2 LQKENI.

In this sample, this clonotype turned up a few times. The chain employs TRBV29-1 and TRBJ2-6; tentative D call: TRBD1 (6 bases). V lost 1 base to trimming and J lost 0 bases, with 10 bases between them. From germline, CDR1 is SQVTM and CDR2 ANQGSEA. CDR3 size: 16 residues. The CDR3 protein is CSVEGTASSGANVLTF. CDR3 DNA sequence: TGCAGCGTTGAAGGGACAGCAAGCTCTGGGGCCAACGTCCTGACTTTC.

V usage is TRBV11-2 and J usage is TRBJ1-2; D unclear. Trimming left V 1 base short and J 8 bases short, with 8 bases between. CDR3 length equals 12 residues. CDR1 is SGHAT and CDR2 is FQNNGV in the germline V gene. The DNA for the CDR3 is TGTGCCAGCAGCTTAGGATCGGACGGCTACACCTTC. It encodes CASSLGSDGYTF.

This clonotype was found a few times. The V and J genes are TRBV29-1 and TRBJ2-2; 8 bases align to TRBD2. V trimming: 1 base; J trimming: 4 bases; junction bases outside the gene matches: 5. Germline V gene lookup returns CDR1 SQVTM and CDR2 ANQGSEA. This CDR3 has 15 amino acids. DNA of the CDR3: TGCAGCGTTGAAGGTTCGGGGGGGGGCACCGGGGAGCTGTTTTTT. Residues: CSVEGSGGGTGELFF.

J is TRBJ2-1 and V is TRBV6-6; TRBD2 is a possible D gene (5 bases). The germline gives CDR1 MNHNY, CDR2 SVGAGI (reference sequence). The CDR3 runs 14 residues. V shed 0 bases and J shed 6 bases, with 9 bases lying between them. For the CDR3, the DNA is TGTGCCAGCAGTTACTCGGGAGCCGCCAATGAGCAGTTCTTC. It codes for CASSYSGAANEQFF.

This chain joins TRBV28 and TRBJ2-1; 13 nucleotides line up with TRBD2. After removal of 0 bases from V and 5 bases from J, the junction contained 1 base not matched to a gene. The CDR3 is 16 amino acids. The V gene's germline CDR1 is MDHEN and CDR2 SYDVKM. This CDR3 is CASSLWGTSGDNEQFF. The CDR3 DNA is TGTGCCAGCAGTTTATGGGGGACTAGCGGGGACAATGAGCAGTTCTTC.

The V gene is TRBV20-1, the J gene TRBJ2-7, with a possible D match to TRBD2 (6 bases). V was shortened by 0 bases and J by 6 bases, with 12 bases between the two germline ends. Germline CDR1 DFQATT, CDR2 SNEGSKA (reference sequence). The length of the CDR3 is 13 residues. CDR3 in amino acids: CSARDREPSEQYF. The CDR3, as DNA: TGCAGTGCTAGAGACCGGGAGCCGAGCGAGCAGTACTTC.

About this clonotype: The junction departs from the called germline gene at one end, perhaps through a read error. This rearrangement joins TRBV6-6 to TRBJ2-2; TRBD2 aligns across 7 bases. The CDR3 contains 15 residues. Germline CDR1 is MNHNY and CDR2 is SVGAGI (reference sequence). CDR3 in DNA: TGTGCCAGCGGTTATACTAGCGCGGGTTCCGGGGAGCTGTTTTTT. Protein product: CASGYTSAGSGELFF.